The rows below give T cell receptor beta chains drawn from one sample of a study of cytomegalovirus exposure and HLA in healthy donors. This table comes from immunoSEQ multiplex PCR, and its TCRdb copy is limited to in-frame clones, with some not included. The sample holds some 130,000 clones, about three quarters seen once. The material sequenced was PBMCs. The origin of the receptors is a male donor in good health and CMV-seronegative. Both conserved end residues are trimmed from each CDR3.

j_call cdr3_length v_call cdr3_aa
TRBJ2-3 16 TRBV4-2 ASSQDLAGGGGVDTQY
TRBJ1-2 13 TRBV6-5 ASRSLGQGAGGYT
TRBJ2-1 11 TRBV6-5 ASTPRGYNEQF
TRBJ1-2 9 TRBV30 ASQGDYGYT
. 12 TRBV6-5 ASGDSGGGYEQY
TRBJ2-3 12 TRBV6-4 ASRDRGRSDTQY
TRBJ2-1 12 TRBV25-1 ASSSGRSYNEQF
TRBJ2-6 16 TRBV5-1 ASSPSRDRSSGANVLT
TRBJ2-7 13 TRBV5-1 ASSRAGGSSYEQY
TRBJ2-7 13 TRBV5-4 ASSPGTSGRNEQY
TRBJ1-1 13 TRBV5-6 ASSLVDRHSGEAF
TRBJ2-7 13 TRBV7-7 ASSTGTVPSYEQY
TRBJ2-3 13 TRBV4-1 ASSQDHFPTDTQY
TRBJ2-7 10 TRBV27 ASRTGGYEQY
TRBJ2-7 14 TRBV4-2 ASSPDEGGKSYEQY
TRBJ1-5 13 TRBV5-1 ASSFTAGGEQPQH
TRBJ1-2 12 TRBV6-5 ASNDRDRDYGYT
TRBJ1-3 13 TRBV27 ASSLSGTTGNTIY
TRBJ1-6 14 TRBV6-5 ASSYGQETYNSPLH
TRBJ1-1 13 TRBV19 ASSAGQKRSTEAF
TRBJ1-5 12 TRBV25-1 ASSAASLNQPQH
TRBJ2-7 13 TRBV5-8 ASSSLGGTAYEQY
TRBJ1-1 14 TRBV7-2 ASSSQGQGYGTEAF
TRBJ1-2 9 TRBV6-5 AGKGRNGYT
TRBJ2-3 13 TRBV27 ASSPSGRSTDTQY
TRBJ2-6 15 TRBV7-9 ASSPGTGSSGANVLT
TRBJ1-1 13 TRBV4-3 ASSPDRGGSAEAF
TRBJ1-6 14 TRBV9 ASSSPLGRAESPLH
TRBJ2-7 13 TRBV25-1 ASSEAGINPYEQY
TRBJ2-7 13 TRBV5-4 ASSETGTGGREQY
. 13 TRBV5-6 ASSSGFGQPYEQY
TRBJ1-2 13 TRBV5-1 ASSRIQSQGRGYT
. 14 TRBV30 AWSVDRTGHSCEQY
TRBJ2-1 11 TRBV4-2 ASSQDLNNEQF
TRBJ2-7 13 TRBV23-1 ASSQSSGQSYEQY
TRBJ2-5 11 TRBV6-5 ASSYTGGETQY
TRBJ2-1 13 TRBV6-6 ASSYSQGFYNEQF
TRBJ2-7 11 TRBV2 ASSDRALYEQY
TRBJ1-2 16 TRBV2 ASSQIAGGRSLRYGYT
TRBJ2-1 13 TRBV5-1 ASSLSGSSYNEQF
TRBJ1-1 11 TRBV10-3 AISLDRWTEAF
TRBJ1-1 12 TRBV5-6 ASSSGHKNTEAF
TRBJ2-1 13 TRBV29-1 SVEGGTYHSGGQF